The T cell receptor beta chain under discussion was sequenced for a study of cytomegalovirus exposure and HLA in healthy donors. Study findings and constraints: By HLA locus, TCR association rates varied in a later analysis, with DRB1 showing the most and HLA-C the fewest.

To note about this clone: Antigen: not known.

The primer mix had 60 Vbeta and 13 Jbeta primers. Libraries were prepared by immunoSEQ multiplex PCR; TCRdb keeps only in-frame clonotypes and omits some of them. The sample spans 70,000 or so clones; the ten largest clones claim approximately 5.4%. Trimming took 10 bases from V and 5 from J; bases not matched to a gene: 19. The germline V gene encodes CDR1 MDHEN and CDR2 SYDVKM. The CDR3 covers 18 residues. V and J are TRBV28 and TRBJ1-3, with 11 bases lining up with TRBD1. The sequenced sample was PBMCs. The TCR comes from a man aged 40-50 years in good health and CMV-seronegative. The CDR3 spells CATDRDRGFPFLRNTIYF. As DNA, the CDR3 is TGTGCCACCGACCGGGACAGGGGGTTCCCTTTCTTACGAAACACCATATATTTT.